What follows are 15 T cell receptor beta chains derived from one specimen sequenced in a study of blood T cell repertoires in COVID-19. The protocol was immunoSEQ multiplex PCR, while the TCRdb copy is restricted to in-frame clones and leaves out a portion. The sample holds about 71,000 clones, 82% seen once. Source material: peripheral blood. The origin of the receptors is a woman older than 75 with acute or convalescent COVID-19.

This chain joins TRBV7-2 and TRBJ2-3, with 9 bases fitting TRBD2. The J segment lost 1 base and the V segment lost 4 bases, leaving 12 bases of the junction unmatched. This CDR3 has 18 residues. Germline V gives CDR1 SGHTA, CDR2 FQGNSA. CDR3 loop: CASSSRSGRPPRTDTQYF. DNA for the CDR3: TGTGCCAGCAGCTCTAGGAGCGGGAGGCCCCCCCGCACAGATACGCAGTATTTT.

The CDR3 sequence is CASSHQRQVSGNTIYF. In nucleotides, the CDR3 is TGTGCCAGCAGCCATCAAAGACAGGTCTCTGGAAACACCATATATTTT. The V and J genes are TRBV3-1 (or the pseudogene TRBV3-2) and TRBJ1-3; perhaps TRBD1 as D (6 bases). The CDR3 length is 16 residues. Trimming removed 3 bases at V and 0 bases at J, with 12 bases between. The germline V gene has CDR1 LGHDT and CDR2 YNNKEL (reference sequence).

This chain uses TRBV28 with TRBJ1-2; TRBD1 is a possible D gene (5 bases). The germline CDR1 and CDR2 sequences are MDHEN and SYDVKM. This CDR3 spans 13 amino acids. The V gene lost 3 bases and the J gene lost 4 bases, with 9 bases spanning the gap. CDR3 region: CASSLLGLYGYTF. DNA for the CDR3: TGTGCCAGCAGTTTGCTGGGACTCTATGGCTACACCTTC.

The rearrangement uses TRBV6-4 and TRBJ2-3; D gene unclear. Germline V gene sequence: CDR1 MRHNA, CDR2 SNTAGT. With 5 bases removed from V and 6 bases from J, the gap between germline ends came to 15 bases. CDR3 length: 14 amino acids. CDR3 region: CASSPEAFVDTQYF. CDR3 bases: TGTGCCAGCAGTCCCGAGGCATTTGTTGATACGCAGTATTTT.

The chain uses TRBV7-9 and TRBJ2-5, with D perhaps matching TRBD1 (6 bases). V lost 3 bases and J 2 bases, leaving 13 bases between the germline ends. The CDR3 runs 15 residues. The germline V gene encodes CDR1 SEHNR and CDR2 FQNEAQ (reference sequence). CDR3 coding DNA: TGTGCCAGCAGCTTCTGGGCAGGGGATCAAGAGACCCAGTACTTC. It yields the protein CASSFWAGDQETQYF.

This chain joins TRBV18 and TRBJ1-1; 9 positions match TRBD1. The CDR3 is made up of 17 amino acids. V was pared by 1 base and J by 1 base, with 7 bases of the junction left unmatched. Per the germline V gene, CDR1 is KGHSH and CDR2 is LQKENI. This CDR3 reads CASSPLRQGDSNTEAFF. The CDR3 bases are TGTGCCAGCTCACCACTGCGACAGGGGGACTCGAACACTGAAGCTTTCTTT.

The chain recombines TRBV6-1 with TRBJ2-1; the D gene is possibly TRBD2 (6 bases). CDR1 MNHNS and CDR2 SASEGT come from the germline V gene. Deletions cut 1 base from V and 5 bases from J, with 12 bases between. The length of the CDR3 is 15 residues. CDR3 in DNA: TGTGCCAGCAGTGAAGGTGGGAGGCCTCACAATGAGCAGTTCTTC. Its protein is CASSEGGRPHNEQFF.

V is TRBV21-1 and J is TRBJ1-1; TRBD1 is the table's D call and was not checked against the DNA. TRBV21-1 is annotated as a pseudogene. The CDR3 is made up of 18 amino acids. CDR3 coding DNA: TGTGCCAGCAGCAACCTTAAGCAGGTTATTCATCTGAACACTGAAGCTTTCTTT. Encoded protein: CASSNLKQVIHLNTEAFF.

This sequence joins TRBV14 and TRBJ1-2; D not certain. The germline V gene has CDR1 SGHDN and CDR2 FVKESK. This CDR3 comprises 13 residues. V dropped 0 bases and J dropped 6 bases, with 8 bases sitting between them. The CDR3 DNA reads as TGTGCCAGCAGCCAAGACCTAGCGAATGGCTACACCTTC. It is translated as CASSQDLANGYTF.

The chain couples TRBV5-1 to TRBJ2-3; possibly TRBD1 for D (6 bases). Germline CDR1 reads SGHRS; CDR2 reads YFSETQ. V was pared by 4 bases and J by 2 bases, with 8 bases between. This CDR3 is 13 amino acids long. The CDR3 loop is CASSRGTTDTQYF. The DNA for the CDR3 is TGCGCCAGCAGCAGGGGGACCACAGATACGCAGTATTTT.

The chain carries TRBV15 and TRBJ2-3; 10 bases are a match to TRBD2. Germline V CDR1 and CDR2: LNHNV, YYDKDF (reference sequence). The CDR3 consists of 18 residues. The V and J ends lost 0 bases and 2 bases, in that order; junction bases with no gene match: 8. CDR3 DNA sequence: TGTGCCACCAGCAGAGATCGGGGTAGCGGGAGGTTCACAGATACGCAGTATTTT. This sequence encodes CATSRDRGSGRFTDTQYF.

The V and J genes are TRBV18 and TRBJ2-1, with 12 bases aligning to TRBD2. CDR3 length equals 17 residues. CDR1 KGHSH and CDR2 LQKENI come from the germline V gene. V trimming: 6 bases; J trimming: 9 bases; junction bases outside the gene matches: 15. This chain's CDR3 is CASSATSGSVRGGEQFF. The CDR3, as DNA: TGTGCCAGCTCGGCGACTAGCGGGAGCGTGAGAGGGGGTGAGCAGTTCTTC.

The chain combines TRBV19 with TRBJ2-3; D perhaps matches TRBD2 (5 bases). The V end was cut by 4 bases, the J end by 1 base, with 15 bases between. Per the germline V gene, CDR1 is LNHDA and CDR2 is SQIVND (reference sequence). This CDR3 comprises 16 residues. The CDR3 nucleotides are TGTGCCAGTAGTAAGGGTTTGGGCGGGCGCACAGATACGCAGTATTTT. Its protein is CASSKGLGGRTDTQYF.

The chain links TRBV5-1 to TRBJ2-2; D may be TRBD1 (6 bases). Germline lookup yields CDR1 SGHRS and CDR2 YFSETQ. The CDR3 extends over 14 amino acids. V dropped 7 bases and J dropped 2 bases, with 12 bases sitting between them. The CDR3: CASHREPNTGELFF. CDR3 sequence (DNA): TGCGCCAGCCACAGGGAACCTAACACCGGGGAGCTGTTTTTT.

This chain uses TRBV19 with TRBJ2-4; TRBD1 matches 10 bases. The CDR3 extends over 20 amino acids. After removal of 3 bases from V and 0 bases from J, the junction contained 14 bases not matched to a gene. Per the germline V gene, CDR1 is LNHDA and CDR2 is SQIVND (reference sequence). The CDR3 DNA is TGTGCCAGTAGTATGTTCGGGACAGGGGTCTTCCAGCTAGCCAAAAACATTCAGTACTTC. It is translated as CASSMFGTGVFQLAKNIQYF.